The 17 T cell receptor beta chains listed next were all sequenced from one sample in a study of blood T cell repertoires in COVID-19. The table came from immunoSEQ multiplex PCR; TCRdb's copy has only in-frame clones and leaves some out. The sample holds 410,000 or so clones; about 88% are singletons and the top ten take 1.5% to 1.8%. What was sequenced was peripheral blood. The receptor source for this set is a woman in her forties with COVID-19, enrolled during active disease.

This clone was seen a single time. Other DNA sequences in the sample encode the same CDR3. V gene TRBV11-3 combines with J gene TRBJ2-3; 7 bases align to TRBD2. V lost 0 bases and J lost 1; bases outside the gene matches: 4. This CDR3 comprises 16 residues. Germline CDR1 is SGHNT and CDR2 is YENEEA. The CDR3, as DNA: TGTGCCAGCAGCTTAGATCTTGCGGGAGGCACAGATACGCAGTATTTT. This gives the protein CASSLDLAGGTDTQYF.

The V call is TRBV5-6, the J call TRBJ1-2; 8 bases match TRBD1. Germline V gene sequence: CDR1 SGHDT, CDR2 YYEEEE. After removal of 3 bases from V and 7 bases from J, the junction contained 11 bases not matched to a gene. The CDR3 runs 15 residues. As DNA, the CDR3 is TGTGCCAGCAGCTGGGGGGACAGGCACTCTCTTGGCTACACCTTC. Its protein product is CASSWGDRHSLGYTF.

Regarding this clone: The sample holds other DNA sequences that translate to the same CDR3. The chain links TRBV6-5 to TRBJ1-6; 8 bases fit TRBD1. The CDR3 totals 15 residues. The trim removed 0 bases at V and 8 bases at J, leaving 3 bases unmatched. Per germline, CDR1 MNHEY and CDR2 SVGAGI. CDR3 DNA sequence: TGTGCCAGCAGTTACTCGAACAGGGGGGATTCACCCCTCCACTTT. It encodes CASSYSNRGDSPLHF.

The chain employs TRBV6-5 and TRBJ2-7, with TRBD1 as a possible D gene (5 bases). V dropped 8 bases and J dropped 5 bases, with 16 bases sitting between them. Germline V CDR1 and CDR2: MNHEY, SVGAGI. The CDR3 has 13 amino acids. The CDR3 protein is CASPKPGPHEQYF. The CDR3 nucleotides are TGTGCCAGCCCTAAGCCAGGGCCCCACGAGCAGTACTTC.

This clone was counted a single time. V usage is TRBV15 and J usage is TRBJ1-5; no firm D call. Germline-derived CDR1 and CDR2 are LNHNV and YYDKDF (reference sequence). CDR3 size: 17 residues. V lost 1 base and J 0 bases, leaving 13 bases between the germline ends. The CDR3 loop is CATSRGRHGYSNQPQHF. CDR3 DNA sequence: TGTGCCACCAGCAGAGGACGGCACGGGTATAGCAATCAGCCCCAGCATTTT. The entire variable domain, with the rest obtained from reference TRBV15 and TRBJ1-5, is as follows: DAMVIQNPRYQVTQFGKPVTLSCSQTLNHNVMYWYQQKSSQAPKLLFHYYDKDFNNEADTPDNFQSRRPNTSFCFLDIRSPGLGDTAMYLCATSRGRHGYSNQPQHFGDGTRLSIL.

The chain couples TRBV25-1 to TRBJ1-2, with D hard to call. The CDR3 extends over 14 amino acids. Germline V gene lookup returns CDR1 MGHDK and CDR2 SYGVNS. V lost 0 bases and J lost 7, with 12 bases in between. In nucleotides, the CDR3 is TGTGCCAGCAGTGAATACCCAGGATATGCTGGCTACACCTTC. Its translation is CASSEYPGYAGYTF.

This chain links TRBV18 with TRBJ2-7; 7 nucleotides agree with TRBD2. The CDR3 has 16 residues. Germline V gives CDR1 KGHSH, CDR2 LQKENI. V was pared by 3 bases and J by 0 bases, with 8 bases of the junction left unmatched. CDR3 sequence reads: CASSPGPGGLSYEQYF. CDR3 DNA sequence: TGTGCCAGCTCACCCGGTCCGGGAGGCCTCTCCTACGAGCAGTACTTC.

The chain is built from TRBV5-1 and TRBJ2-1; 10 bases map to TRBD1. J was trimmed by 6 bases and V by 7 bases; bases with no gene match: 10. This CDR3 has 15 amino acids. The V gene's germline CDR1 is SGHRS and CDR2 YFSETQ. In nucleotides, the CDR3 is TGCGCCAGCTCCGTGGCCGGGACAGGGGCCAATGAGCAGTTCTTC. It codes for CASSVAGTGANEQFF.

The V call is TRBV2, the J call TRBJ2-5; no definite D call. This CDR3 is 14 amino acids long. Germline loops: CDR1 SNHLY, CDR2 FYNNEI. Trimming left V 6 bases short and J 2 bases short, with 13 bases between. The CDR3 DNA is TGTGCCAGCAGCCTTTCCGCGTGGCAAGAGACCCAGTACTTC. It is translated as CASSLSAWQETQYF.

Note on this clone: Other DNA sequences in this sample translate to the same CDR3. The rearrangement joins TRBV9 to TRBJ1-4, with unresolved D. CDR3 length: 14 amino acids. Between the trimmed V and J ends, which lost 3 bases and 5 bases, there was a span of 11 bases. CDR1 SGDLS and CDR2 YYNGEE come from the germline V gene. Written as DNA, the CDR3 is TGTGCCAGCAGCGCCCCAGGCAGAAATGAAAAACTGTTTTTT. This sequence encodes CASSAPGRNEKLFF.

The CDR3, as DNA: TGCGCCAGCAGCCACCCCCCAGGACAGGGGGCGGGCGGGGAGCTGTTTTTT. This encodes CASSHPPGQGAGGELFF. The V and J genes are TRBV5-1 and TRBJ2-2; the match to TRBD1 covers 11 bases. V shed 4 bases and J 7 bases; nucleotides not matched to a gene: 12. Germline lookup yields CDR1 SGHRS and CDR2 YFSETQ. CDR3 length equals 17 residues.

The genes are TRBV6-5 and TRBJ1-5; no clear D. The germline CDR1 and CDR2 sequences are MNHEY and SVGAGI. This CDR3 is 13 amino acids long. The germline V and J ends were trimmed by 4 bases and 4 bases, with 8 bases remaining between them. CDR3 coding DNA: TGTGCCAGCAGTTCCTCGAGTAATCAGCCCCAGCATTTT. Its protein is CASSSSSNQPQHF.

V and J are TRBV5-5 and TRBJ1-2; D unresolved. Per germline, CDR1 SGHKS and CDR2 YYEKEE (reference sequence). This CDR3 has 15 amino acids. V lost 5 bases and J 5 bases, leaving 19 bases between the germline ends. The CDR3 loop is CASRRQDRRGYGYTF. For the CDR3, the DNA is TGTGCCAGCAGGCGCCAGGACCGCCGAGGGTATGGCTACACCTTC. The whole variable domain, remainder taken from reference TRBV5-5 and TRBJ1-2, is DAGVTQSPTHLIKTRGQQVTLRCSPISGHKSVSWYQQVLGQGPQFIFQYYEKEERGRGNFPDRFSARQFPNYSSELNVNALLLGDSALYLCASRRQDRRGYGYTFGSGTRLTVV.

The chain is built from TRBV4-1 and TRBJ2-1, with 9 bases matching TRBD2. The trim removed 4 bases at V and 6 bases at J, leaving 7 bases unmatched. CDR3 length: 15 residues. From germline, CDR1 is MGHRA and CDR2 YSYEKL. The DNA of the CDR3 is TGCGCCAGCAGCCCCCCAAGCGGGGGGACCAATGAGCAGTTCTTC. Its protein product is CASSPPSGGTNEQFF.

Notes on this clone: One end of the junction does not line up with germline, which may come from a read error. V and J are TRBV15 and TRBJ1-4; 8 bases map to TRBD1. The germline CDR1 and CDR2 sequences are LNHNV and YYDKDF (reference sequence). This CDR3 is built from 18 residues. The CDR3 bases are TGTGCCACCAGCGGAGAGGTCCAGGGGGCTCTAGCGAATGAAAAACTGTTTTTT. This encodes CATSGEVQGALANEKLFF.

The genes are TRBV7-2 and TRBJ1-1; D is ambiguous. Per germline, CDR1 SGHTA and CDR2 FQGNSA. Trimming shortened V by 5 bases and J by 1 base, and 11 bases separated the two germline ends. This CDR3 has 14 residues. In nucleotides, the CDR3 is TGTGCCAGCAGCGCGAGACTGAGGAACACTGAAGCTTTCTTT. Amino acids: CASSARLRNTEAFF. The full variable domain, with the rest looked up from reference TRBV7-2 and TRBJ1-1, is GAGVSQSPSNKVTEKGKDVELRCDPISGHTALYWYRQSLGQGLEFLIYFQGNSAPDKSGLPSDRFSAERTGGSVSTLTIQRTQQEDSAVYLCASSARLRNTEAFFGQGTRLTVV.

The rearrangement joins TRBV18 to TRBJ1-1; D uncertain. This CDR3 has 14 amino acids. CDR1 and CDR2 from the germline V gene are KGHSH and LQKENI. V lost 3 bases to trimming and J lost 6 bases, with 14 bases between them. CDR3 sequence: CASSPEGPIPEAFF. In DNA form, the CDR3 reads TGTGCCAGCTCACCTGAGGGCCCCATCCCTGAAGCTTTCTTT.